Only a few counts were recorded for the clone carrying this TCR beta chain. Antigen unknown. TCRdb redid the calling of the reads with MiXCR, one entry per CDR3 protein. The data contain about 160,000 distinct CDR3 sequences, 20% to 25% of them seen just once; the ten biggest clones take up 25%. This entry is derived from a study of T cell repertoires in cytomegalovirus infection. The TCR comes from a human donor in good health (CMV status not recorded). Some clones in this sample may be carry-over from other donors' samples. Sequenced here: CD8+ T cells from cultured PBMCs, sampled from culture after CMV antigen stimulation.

The CDR3 here is CASSLNTGNEQFF. The CDR3 DNA follows: TGTGCCAGCAGCTTAAATACGGGGAATGAGCAGTTCTTC. The rearrangement joins TRBV7-8 to TRBJ2-1; possible D gene TRBD2, 5 bases. The CDR3 is 13 amino acids. Germline V gives CDR1 SGHVS, CDR2 FQNEAQ. V was clipped by 2 bases and J by 7 bases, with 9 bases between them.